A single sample is the source of the 32 T cell receptor beta chains below, sequenced in a study of CD8 T cells in Susac syndrome (dated by TCRdb to between 2018 and 2021). The method behind the library was the immunoSEQ multiplex PCR assay. RNA was extracted using the RNeasy kit, and roughly 0.45 to 1 microgram was reverse transcribed with random hexamers. In-frame beta chains were kept once TCRdb had trimmed the public reads at Q25 with fastp and called clones with MiXCR. Rows matching on CDR3 protein sequence are summarized as one entry with the most common DNA and genes. The sample yields 150,000 to 200,000 distinct CDR3 sequences; roughly 90% were counted once. The top ten hold over 0.075% of the sample. Sample: CD4+ T cells from PBMCs. These receptors all stem from a human donor with Susac syndrome.

This clonotype was seen just once. This CDR3 reads CASSPGLAGPGDEQYF. CDR3 bases: TGTGCCAGCTCACCGGGACTAGCGGGGCCCGGGGACGAGCAGTACTTC. The chain couples TRBV18 to TRBJ2-7, with 13 bases fitting TRBD2. Trimming removed 3 bases from V and 5 bases from J; junction bases left unmatched: 7. The CDR3 is made up of 16 amino acids. The germline gives CDR1 KGHSH, CDR2 LQKENI.

Only one count was recorded for this clonotype. This sequence joins TRBV12-3 or TRBV12-4 and TRBJ1-1, with TRBD1 identical over 7 bases. The trim removed 6 bases at V and 3 bases at J, leaving 13 bases unmatched. This CDR3 comprises 16 residues. CDR3 nucleotides: TGTGCCAGCAGCGACCGGGACAGTGAAGGAGACACTGAAGCTTTCTTT. Its translation is CASSDRDSEGDTEAFF.

V gene TRBV5-1 combines with J gene TRBJ1-4; TRBD1 matches 8 bases. Germline CDR1 reads SGHRS; CDR2 reads YFSETQ. J gave up 0 bases and V 2 bases, and 0 bases lay outside the gene matches. The CDR3 extends over 15 amino acids. In nucleotides, the CDR3 is TGCGCCAGCAGCTTACAGGGGGCAACTAATGAAAAACTGTTTTTT. Translating gives CASSLQGATNEKLFF.

This clonotype has just a few counts. The V gene is TRBV7-2, the J gene TRBJ1-6, with D possibly being TRBD1 (5 bases). This CDR3 spans 11 amino acids. Germline-derived CDR1 and CDR2 are SGHTA and FQGNSA. V gave up 5 bases and J gave up 14 bases, with 10 bases separating them. The CDR3 sequence: CASSQGLTLHF. CDR3 DNA sequence: TGTGCCAGCAGCCAGGGTTTGACCCTCCACTTT.

V is TRBV27 and J is TRBJ1-1, with TRBD1 matching over 9 bases. Trimming at V came to 4 bases and at J to 7 bases, leaving 7 bases not matched to a gene. The CDR3 is 14 amino acids. Germline V gene data show CDR1 as MNHEY and CDR2 as SMNVEV (reference sequence). This CDR3 is CASSSGQGISEAFF. CDR3 DNA sequence: TGTGCCAGCAGTTCTGGACAGGGGATCAGTGAAGCTTTCTTT.

This chain uses TRBV5-6 with TRBJ1-1, with D hard to call. Germline V gene lookup returns CDR1 SGHDT and CDR2 YYEEEE. The CDR3 has 13 amino acids. V lost 4 bases and J 4 bases, leaving 11 bases between the germline ends. CDR3 DNA: TGTGCCAGCAGCGCCGCCGGGCGCACTGAAGCTTTCTTT. The encoded protein is CASSAAGRTEAFF.

The chain carries TRBV7-9 and TRBJ2-1; TRBD1 agrees at 7 bases. V shed 4 bases and J 2 bases; nucleotides not matched to a gene: 8. CDR1 is SEHNR, CDR2 FQNEAQ, per germline (reference sequence). CDR3 length: 16 amino acids. The CDR3: CASSSFDRVPYNEQFF. CDR3 nucleotide sequence: TGTGCCAGCAGCTCTTTCGACAGGGTGCCCTACAATGAGCAGTTCTTC.

This clonotype occurred a few times. The V and J genes are TRBV29-1 and TRBJ2-6; D is possibly TRBD1 or TRBD2 (7 bases each). CDR1 and CDR2 (germline): SQVTM, ANQGSEA. V dropped 6 bases and J dropped 0 bases, with 18 bases sitting between them. The CDR3 contains 17 residues. The CDR3 loop reads CSVKFDRDYSGANVLTF. CDR3 coding DNA: TGCAGCGTAAAGTTTGACAGGGACTACTCTGGGGCCAACGTCCTGACTTTC.

As for this clonotype: A junction end diverges from the germline sequence, so it may reflect a read error. The J gene is TRBJ2-2, the V gene TRBV7-7; 8 nucleotides line up with TRBD1. From germline, CDR1 is SSHAT and CDR2 FNYEAQ (reference sequence). This CDR3 region has 15 residues. CDR3 amino acids: CASSPTGVGTGELFF. The DNA for the CDR3 is TGTGCTAGCAGCCCGACAGGGGTCGGCACCGGGGAGCTGTTTTTT. Drawing the rest from reference TRBV7-7 and TRBJ2-2, the complete variable domain is GAGVSQSPRYKVTKRGQDVTLRCDPISSHATLYWYQQALGQGPEFLTYFNYEAQPDKSGLPSDRFSAERPEGSISTLTIQRTEQRDSAMYRCASSPTGVGTGELFFGEGSRLTVL.

The chain couples TRBV29-1 to TRBJ1-4; a possible D gene is TRBD1 (6 bases). The CDR3 sequence is 13 residues long. Germline CDR1 SQVTM, CDR2 ANQGSEA. V was cut by 4 bases and J by 8 bases, with 14 bases left in between. Here the CDR3 reads CSVAPGVKEKLFF. The CDR3 nucleotides read TGCAGCGTTGCACCAGGGGTTAAGGAAAAACTGTTTTTT.

CDR3 sequence: CASSGTGTHNYGYTF. CDR3 in DNA: TGTGCCAGCAGCGGAACCGGGACTCACAACTATGGCTACACCTTC. The chain links TRBV9 to TRBJ1-2, with D maybe TRBD1 (5 bases). Germline CDR1 reads SGDLS; CDR2 reads YYNGEE. The CDR3 loop spans 15 amino acids. V was shortened by 3 bases and J by 2 bases, with 14 bases between the two germline ends. The full variable domain, rest sourced from reference TRBV9 and TRBJ1-2, is DSGVTQTPKHLITATGQRVTLRCSPRSGDLSVYWYQQSLDQGLQFLIQYYNGEERAKGNILERFSAQQFPDLHSELNLSSLELGDSALYFCASSGTGTHNYGYTFGSGTRLTVV.

The rearrangement uses TRBV2 and TRBJ2-1; 12 positions match TRBD2. J gave up 8 bases and V 5 bases, and 7 bases lay outside the gene matches. The CDR3 totals 15 residues. Germline V gene lookup returns CDR1 SNHLY and CDR2 FYNNEI. As DNA, the CDR3 is TGTGCCAGCAGTTCACTAGCGGGGGGTGGGGATGAGCAGTTCTTC. This codes for CASSSLAGGGDEQFF.

The chain links TRBV10-2 to TRBJ2-5; D is unresolved. This CDR3 contains 13 residues. Germline V CDR1 and CDR2: WSHSY, SAAADI. The V end was cut by 8 bases, the J end by 1 base, with 11 bases between. CDR3 sequence: CASQPRFQETQYF. The CDR3 DNA sequence: TGCGCCAGCCAGCCGAGGTTCCAAGAGACCCAGTACTTC.

The gene calls are TRBV29-1 and TRBJ1-5; no clear D. Looked up from germline, CDR1 is SQVTM and CDR2 is ANQGSEA. The CDR3 covers 13 residues. Trimming removed 4 bases from V and 3 bases from J, with 10 bases in between. The CDR3 sequence: CSVGSGNNQPQHF. The DNA for the CDR3 is TGCAGCGTTGGATCTGGGAACAATCAGCCCCAGCATTTT.

J is TRBJ1-1 and V is TRBV3-1; no clear D gene. CDR1 and CDR2 from the germline V gene are LGHDT and YNNKEL (reference sequence). The CDR3 is 13 amino acids. V lost 4 bases and J lost 0, with 6 bases in between. The CDR3 DNA is TGTGCCAGCAGCCTCACAATGAACACTGAAGCTTTCTTT. Translation gives CASSLTMNTEAFF.

The chain couples TRBV30 to TRBJ2-5, with 13 positions matching TRBD2. The CDR3 is 14 amino acids. Unmatched junction bases numbered 2, after V lost 2 bases and J lost 5 bases. Germline V gene sequence: CDR1 GTSNPN, CDR2 SVGIG (reference sequence). CDR3: CAWSLLAGGETQYF. The CDR3, as DNA: TGTGCCTGGAGTTTACTAGCGGGGGGGGAGACCCAGTACTTC.

V usage is TRBV9 and J usage is TRBJ1-1; a possible D gene is TRBD1 (5 bases). The CDR3 runs 15 residues. The V end lost 2 bases, the J end lost 0 bases, and 11 bases lay between the germline ends. The germline V gene has CDR1 SGDLS and CDR2 YYNGEE. The CDR3 loop reads CASSVLSDMNTEAFF. DNA for the CDR3: TGTGCCAGCAGCGTTCTGTCGGACATGAACACTGAAGCTTTCTTT.

This sequence joins TRBV3-1 and TRBJ1-4; the D is unclear. Between the trimmed V and J ends, which lost 2 bases and 4 bases, there was a span of 8 bases. This CDR3 contains 14 residues. The germline V gene has CDR1 LGHDT and CDR2 YNNKEL (reference sequence). CDR3 bases: TGTGCCAGCAGCCAATCGGGCGTTAATGAAAAACTGTTTTTT. Its translation: CASSQSGVNEKLFF.

The CDR3 is CAIRQREGRHEQYF. The CDR3 bases are TGTGCCATCAGGCAGCGGGAGGGGCGACACGAGCAGTACTTC. V is TRBV10-3 and J is TRBJ2-7; TRBD2 matches at 10 bases. V shed 6 bases, J shed 5 bases, and the junction held 7 bases outside the gene matches. The CDR3 has 14 residues. Germline values: CDR1 ENHRY, CDR2 SYGVKD.

This clonotype was seen a single time. The rearrangement links TRBV19 to TRBJ2-1; 11 nucleotides line up with TRBD1. From germline, CDR1 is LNHDA and CDR2 SQIVND (reference sequence). After removal of 7 bases from V and 5 bases from J, the junction contained 4 bases not matched to a gene. This CDR3 has 14 residues. The CDR3 loop is CASIGQGANNEQFF. In nucleotides, the CDR3 is TGTGCCAGTATCGGACAGGGGGCCAACAATGAGCAGTTCTTC.

V is TRBV29-1 and J is TRBJ2-2; 8 bases fit TRBD1. CDR3 length equals 13 residues. The germline V gene encodes CDR1 SQVTM and CDR2 ANQGSEA. V lost 4 bases to trimming and J lost 4 bases; unmatched junction nucleotides: 2. CDR3 sequence (DNA): TGCAGCGTTGCGGACAGGGCCACCGGGGAGCTGTTTTTT. This encodes CSVADRATGELFF.

This clonotype was recorded only once. This chain connects TRBV5-6 to TRBJ2-5, with 8 bases fitting TRBD2. The CDR3 is made up of 18 amino acids. V dropped 3 bases and J dropped 4; count of bases not matched to a gene: 17. Per germline, CDR1 SGHDT and CDR2 YYEEEE. The CDR3 here is CASSSLTYGGAVGETQYF. CDR3 DNA sequence: TGTGCCAGCAGCTCATTGACTTACGGGGGGGCCGTTGGAGAGACCCAGTACTTC.

The chain has TRBV6-2 or TRBV6-3 and TRBJ1-2, with D hard to call. Germline assignment: CDR1 MNHEY and CDR2 SVGEGT. Trimming stripped 0 bases from V and 8 bases from J, with 13 bases between. The CDR3 is 14 amino acids. Here the CDR3 reads CASSYSLRGGGYTF. In DNA, the CDR3 is TGTGCCAGCAGTTACTCTCTCCGGGGTGGCGGCTACACCTTC.

This chain links TRBV13 with TRBJ2-6; perhaps TRBD1 as D (6 bases). Between the trimmed V and J ends, which lost 4 bases and 1 base, there was a span of 17 bases. Germline V CDR1 and CDR2: PRHDT, FYEKMQ (reference sequence). This CDR3 has 18 residues. The CDR3 DNA reads as TGTGCCAGCAGCTCTTACTACCTCGGACAGTCTGGGGCCAACGTCCTGACTTTC. Translating gives CASSSYYLGQSGANVLTF.

This chain uses TRBV28 with TRBJ2-7; D call uncertain. The ends were cut back, 2 bases at V and 2 bases at J, with 7 bases in the middle. Germline CDR1 and CDR2: MDHEN and SYDVKM. The CDR3 is 13 amino acids. The CDR3 nucleotides read TGTGCCAGCAGTTTAACGGACGCCTACGAGCAGTACTTC. It yields the protein CASSLTDAYEQYF.

This sequence joins TRBV7-3 and TRBJ1-6, with D unclear. CDR1 and CDR2 from the germline V gene are SGHTA and FQGTGA. The CDR3 covers 13 residues. Trimming stripped 0 bases from V and 9 bases from J, with 6 bases between. CDR3 loop: CASSLTESSPLHF. The CDR3 DNA reads as TGTGCCAGCAGCTTAACTGAGAGTTCACCCCTCCACTTT.

The chain combines TRBV28 with TRBJ2-1, with 8 bases lining up with TRBD1. The germline gives CDR1 MDHEN, CDR2 SYDVKM. CDR3 length: 16 residues. V lost 5 bases and J lost 4; bases outside the gene matches: 10. The CDR3 nucleotides are TGTGCCAGCAGTCCTAACAGGGGGAAGTTGTACAATGAGCAGTTCTTC. It translates to CASSPNRGKLYNEQFF.

Concerning this clonotype itself: Mismatch with germline at one junction end may stem from a read error. This chain joins TRBV20-1 and TRBJ2-5; D remains ambiguous. The CDR3 loop spans 13 amino acids. Germline lookup yields CDR1 DFQATT and CDR2 SNEGSKA (reference sequence). The CDR3 coding sequence is TGCAGTGCTCAAAGAGCGTACCAAGAGACCCAGCACTTC. It encodes CSAQRAYQETQHF.

CDR3 DNA: TGTGCCAGCAGTTCCCCGGGACTAGCGGGGGGTCTTCCCTACGAGCAGTACTTC. This encodes CASSSPGLAGGLPYEQYF. The rearrangement joins TRBV28 to TRBJ2-7; 15 bases align to TRBD2. The CDR3 runs 18 residues. Germline loops: CDR1 MDHEN, CDR2 SYDVKM. Germline trimming cut 4 bases from V and 2 bases from J; bases unmatched to any gene: 9.

The genes are TRBV24-1 and TRBJ1-5, with unresolved D. The CDR3 has 12 residues. Looked up from germline, CDR1 is KGHDR and CDR2 is SFDVKD. V dropped 6 bases and J dropped 2 bases, with 4 bases sitting between them. CDR3 sequence (DNA): TGTGCCACCAGTATCGGCAATCAGCCCCAGCATTTT. It codes for CATSIGNQPQHF.

This clonotype is a singleton in its sample. This sequence joins TRBV21-1 and TRBJ2-3; the table's D gene call, TRBD1, was not cross checked with the DNA. TRBV21-1 is given as a pseudogene. This CDR3 has 16 residues. CDR3 sequence: CASSSRFRELTDTQYF. DNA for the CDR3: TGTGCCAGCAGCTCCCGGTTCCGGGAGCTCACAGATACGCAGTATTTT.

The chain links TRBV5-1 to TRBJ2-5; possible D gene TRBD1, 6 bases. V was pared by 2 bases and J by 1 base, with 15 bases between. Germline CDR1 reads SGHRS; CDR2 reads YFSETQ. The CDR3 extends over 16 amino acids. CDR3 loop: CASSLGRGMTQETQYF. CDR3 sequence (DNA): TGCGCCAGCAGCTTAGGCAGGGGTATGACCCAAGAGACCCAGTACTTC.